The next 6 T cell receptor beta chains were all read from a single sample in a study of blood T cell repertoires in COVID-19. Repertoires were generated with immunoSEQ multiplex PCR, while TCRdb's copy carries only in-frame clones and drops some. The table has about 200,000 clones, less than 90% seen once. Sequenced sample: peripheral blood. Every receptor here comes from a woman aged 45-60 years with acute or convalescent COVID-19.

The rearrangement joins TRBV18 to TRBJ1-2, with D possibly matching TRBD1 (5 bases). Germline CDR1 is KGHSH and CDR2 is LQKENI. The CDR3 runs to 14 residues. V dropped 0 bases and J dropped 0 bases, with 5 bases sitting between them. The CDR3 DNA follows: TGTGCCAGCTCACCACCGGACACTAACTATGGCTACACCTTC. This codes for CASSPPDTNYGYTF.

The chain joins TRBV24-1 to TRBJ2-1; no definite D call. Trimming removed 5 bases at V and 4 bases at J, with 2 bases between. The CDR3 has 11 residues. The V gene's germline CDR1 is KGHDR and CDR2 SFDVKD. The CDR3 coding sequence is TGTGCCACCAGTGCTTACAATGAGCAGTTCTTC. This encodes CATSAYNEQFF.

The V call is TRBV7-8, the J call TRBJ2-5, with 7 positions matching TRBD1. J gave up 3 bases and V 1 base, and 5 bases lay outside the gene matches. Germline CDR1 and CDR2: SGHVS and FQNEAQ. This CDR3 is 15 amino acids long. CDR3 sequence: CASSLVGGQEETQYF. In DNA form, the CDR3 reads TGTGCCAGCAGCTTAGTGGGCGGACAGGAAGAGACCCAGTACTTC.

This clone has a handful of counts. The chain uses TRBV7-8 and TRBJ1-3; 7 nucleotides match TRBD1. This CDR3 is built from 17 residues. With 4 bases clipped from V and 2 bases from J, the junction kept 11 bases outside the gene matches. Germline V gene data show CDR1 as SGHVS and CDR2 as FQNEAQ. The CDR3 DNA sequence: TGTGCCAGCAGCTCTGAATCGACAGGGACTCCTGGAAACACCATATATTTT. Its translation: CASSSESTGTPGNTIYF.

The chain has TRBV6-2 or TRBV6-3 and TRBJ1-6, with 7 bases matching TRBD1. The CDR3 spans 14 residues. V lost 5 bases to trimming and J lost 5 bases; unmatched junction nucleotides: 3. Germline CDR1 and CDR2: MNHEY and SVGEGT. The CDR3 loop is CASSPGTDNSPLHF. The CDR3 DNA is TGTGCCAGCAGTCCCGGGACAGATAATTCACCCCTCCACTTT.

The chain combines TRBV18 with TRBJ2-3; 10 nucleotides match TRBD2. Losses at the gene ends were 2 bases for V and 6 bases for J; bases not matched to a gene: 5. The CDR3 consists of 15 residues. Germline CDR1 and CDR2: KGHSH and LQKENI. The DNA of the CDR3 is TGTGCCAGCTCACCATCCCTAGCGGGAGCCGATACGCAGTATTTT. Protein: CASSPSLAGADTQYF.